Listed below are T cell receptor beta chains from one sample, sequenced in a study of regulatory T cells in long-lasting Graves disease. TCRdb redid the calling of the multiplex PCR reads with MiXCR, one entry per CDR3 protein. The top ten hold 29% of the sample, which has 310,000 or so distinct CDR3 sequences, about 19% seen once. The material was peripheral blood mononuclear cells (PBMCs), obtained when the disease was refractory, from a patient treated with antithyroid drugs. The receptors come from a female donor with Graves disease. Each CDR3 is given with its conserved first and last residue. D genes are given only for firm matches. Clone size, where shown, is once, few, many, or a class for clones that have expanded.

D | J | V | length | size | CDR3 | DNA
. | TRBJ1-2 | TRBV7-2 | 16 | many | CASSLNAWDRTYGYTF | TGTGCCAGCAGCTTAAACGCGTGGGATCGGACCTATGGCTACACCTTC
. | TRBJ1-4 | TRBV10-3 | 16 | many | CAISAGLGSTNEKLFF | TGTGCCATCAGTGCTGGTTTAGGATCAACTAATGAAAAACTGTTTTTT
. | TRBJ2-7 | TRBV28 | 14 | many | CATVLPGQPYEQYF | TGTGCCACAGTCCTTCCCGGACAACCCTACGAGCAGTACTTC
. | TRBJ1-1 | TRBV10-3 | 14 | many | CAITPGQADSEAFF | TGTGCCATCACCCCCGGGCAGGCAGATTCTGAAGCTTTCTTT
. | TRBJ1-4 | TRBV30 | 15 | many | CAWSVPNRLNEKLFF | TGTGCCTGGAGTGTACCGAACAGGCTAAATGAAAAACTGTTTTTT
. | TRBJ2-2 | TRBV6-2/TRBV6-3 | 17 | few | CASRQPLQGANTGELFF | TGTGCCAGCAGACAACCCCTACAGGGCGCGAACACCGGGGAGCTGTTTTTT
. | TRBJ2-7 | TRBV6-2/TRBV6-3 | 16 | many | CASSYGREQEIYEQYF | TGTGCCAGCAGTTACGGCCGAGAGCAGGAGATTTACGAGCAGTACTTC
. | TRBJ2-7 | TRBV29-1 | 11 | . | CSVGSNYEQYF | TGCAGCGTTGGTTCGAACTACGAGCAGTACTTC
TRBD2 | TRBJ2-5 | TRBV2 | 16 | . | CASSEATLAGEETQYF | TGTGCCAGCAGTGAAGCTACCCTAGCGGGGGAAGAGACCCAGTACTTC
. | TRBJ1-1 | TRBV29-1 | 12 | few | CSVQVIDTEAFF | TGCAGCGTTCAGGTTATTGACACTGAAGCTTTCTTT
. | TRBJ1-1 | TRBV12-5 | 13 | many | CASAVTGNTEAFF | TGTGCTAGTGCCGTTACAGGAAACACTGAAGCTTTCTTT
. | TRBJ2-7 | TRBV6-1 | 14 | few | CATASWQNFYEQYF | TGTGCCACCGCCTCGTGGCAGAATTTTTACGAGCAGTACTTC
TRBD2 | TRBJ2-5 | TRBV3-1 | 15 | many | CASSHLAGGPGTQYF | TGTGCCAGCAGCCACCTAGCGGGAGGGCCAGGGACCCAGTACTTC